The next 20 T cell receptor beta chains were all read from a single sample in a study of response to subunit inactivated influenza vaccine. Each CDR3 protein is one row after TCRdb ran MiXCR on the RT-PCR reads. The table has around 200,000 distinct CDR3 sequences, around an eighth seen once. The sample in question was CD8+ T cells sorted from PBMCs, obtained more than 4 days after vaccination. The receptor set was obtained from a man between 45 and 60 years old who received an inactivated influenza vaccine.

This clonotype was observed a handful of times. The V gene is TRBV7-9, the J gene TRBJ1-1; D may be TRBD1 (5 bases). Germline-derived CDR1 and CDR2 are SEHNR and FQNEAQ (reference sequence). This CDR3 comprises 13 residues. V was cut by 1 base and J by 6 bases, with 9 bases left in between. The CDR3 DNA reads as TGTGCCAGCAGCTTAGTCAGGGTCCCTGAAGCTTTCTTT. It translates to CASSLVRVPEAFF.

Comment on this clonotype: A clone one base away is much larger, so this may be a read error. CDR3 sequence reads: CSVEGERQIYEQYF. CDR3 coding DNA: TGCAGCGTTGAAGGTGAACGACAGATCTACGAGCAGTACTTC. The chain links TRBV29-1 to TRBJ2-7, with D possibly TRBD1 on 5 matching bases. This CDR3 has 14 residues. In germline, CDR1 is SQVTM, CDR2 ANQGSEA. V lost 1 base to trimming and J lost 3 bases, with 13 bases between them.

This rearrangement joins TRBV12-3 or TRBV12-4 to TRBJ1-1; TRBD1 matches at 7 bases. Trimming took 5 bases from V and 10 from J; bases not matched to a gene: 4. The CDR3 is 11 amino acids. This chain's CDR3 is CASSAPGGAFF. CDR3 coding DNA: TGTGCCAGCAGTGCACCAGGGGGAGCTTTCTTT.

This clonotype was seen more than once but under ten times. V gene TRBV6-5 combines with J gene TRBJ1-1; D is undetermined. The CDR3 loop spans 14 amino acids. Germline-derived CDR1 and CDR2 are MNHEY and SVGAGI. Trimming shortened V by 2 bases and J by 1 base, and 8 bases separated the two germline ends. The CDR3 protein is CASSYTAWNTEAFF. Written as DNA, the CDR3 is TGTGCCAGCAGTTACACCGCCTGGAACACTGAAGCTTTCTTT.

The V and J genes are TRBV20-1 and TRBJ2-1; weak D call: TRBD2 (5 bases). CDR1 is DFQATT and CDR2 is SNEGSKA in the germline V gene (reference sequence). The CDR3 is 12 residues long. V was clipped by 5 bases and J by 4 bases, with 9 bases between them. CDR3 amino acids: CSALLVYNEQFF. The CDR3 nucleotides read TGCAGTGCTTTACTAGTTTACAATGAGCAGTTCTTC.

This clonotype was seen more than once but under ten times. CDR3 in amino acids: CSVGAASYNEQFF. DNA for the CDR3: TGCAGCGTTGGGGCAGCTTCTTACAATGAGCAGTTCTTC. The chain uses TRBV29-1 and TRBJ2-1; D not certain. V was cut by 4 bases and J by 4 bases, with 11 bases left in between. The CDR3 runs 13 residues. The germline V gene encodes CDR1 SQVTM and CDR2 ANQGSEA.

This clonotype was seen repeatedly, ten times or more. CDR3 nucleotides: TGCGCCAGCAGCCAAGACGGGACCGGGACCAAGATTTACGAGCAGTACTTC. Its translation: CASSQDGTGTKIYEQYF. The chain carries TRBV4-3 and TRBJ2-7; D may correspond to TRBD1 or TRBD2 (5 bases each). The germline V and J ends were trimmed by 0 bases and 4 bases, with 19 bases remaining between them. This CDR3 has 17 amino acids. CDR1 and CDR2 from the germline V gene are LGHNA and YSLEER.

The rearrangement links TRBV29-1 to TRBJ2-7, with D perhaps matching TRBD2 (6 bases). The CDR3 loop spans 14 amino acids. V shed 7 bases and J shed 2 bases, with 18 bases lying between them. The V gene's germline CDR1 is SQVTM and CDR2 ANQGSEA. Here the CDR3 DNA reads TGCAGCGCCCGCGGGATGAGCGGACCCTACGAGCAGTACTTC. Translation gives CSARGMSGPYEQYF.

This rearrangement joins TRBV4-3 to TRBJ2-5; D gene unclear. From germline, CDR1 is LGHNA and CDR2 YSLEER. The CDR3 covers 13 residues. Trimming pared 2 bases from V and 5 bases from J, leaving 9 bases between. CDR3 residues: CASSQFTSETQYF. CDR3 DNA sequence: TGCGCCAGCAGCCAATTCACCTCTGAGACCCAGTACTTC.

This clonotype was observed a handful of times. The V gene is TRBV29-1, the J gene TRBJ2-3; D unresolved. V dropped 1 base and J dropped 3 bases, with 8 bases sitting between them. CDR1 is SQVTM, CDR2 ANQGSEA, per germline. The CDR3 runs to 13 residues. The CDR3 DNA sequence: TGCAGCGTTGAAGCTCGACTTACAGATACGCAGTATTTT. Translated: CSVEARLTDTQYF.

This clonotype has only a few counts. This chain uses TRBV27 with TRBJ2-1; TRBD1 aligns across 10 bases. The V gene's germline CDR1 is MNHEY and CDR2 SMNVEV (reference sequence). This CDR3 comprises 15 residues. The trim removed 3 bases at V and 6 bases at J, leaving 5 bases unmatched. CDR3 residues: CASSLVGQGINEQFF. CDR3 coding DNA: TGTGCCAGCAGTTTGGTGGGACAGGGGATCAATGAGCAGTTCTTC.

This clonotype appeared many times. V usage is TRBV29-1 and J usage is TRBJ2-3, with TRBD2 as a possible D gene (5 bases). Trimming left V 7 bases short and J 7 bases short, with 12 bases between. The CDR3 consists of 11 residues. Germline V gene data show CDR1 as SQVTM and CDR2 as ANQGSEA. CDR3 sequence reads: CSAEYGNTQYF. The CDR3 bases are TGCAGCGCCGAGTACGGGAATACGCAGTATTTT.

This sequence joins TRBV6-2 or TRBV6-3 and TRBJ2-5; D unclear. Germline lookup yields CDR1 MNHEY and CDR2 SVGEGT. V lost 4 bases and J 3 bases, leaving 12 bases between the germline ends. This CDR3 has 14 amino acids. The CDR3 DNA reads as TGTGCCAGCAGTTTTGTCTACGGAGAAGAGACCCAGTACTTC. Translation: CASSFVYGEETQYF.

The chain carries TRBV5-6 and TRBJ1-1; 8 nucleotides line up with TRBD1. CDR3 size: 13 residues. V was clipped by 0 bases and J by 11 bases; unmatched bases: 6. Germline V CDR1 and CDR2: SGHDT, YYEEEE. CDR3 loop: CASSLVQGAEAFF. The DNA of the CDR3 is TGTGCCAGCAGCTTGGTTCAGGGGGCGGAGGCTTTCTTT.

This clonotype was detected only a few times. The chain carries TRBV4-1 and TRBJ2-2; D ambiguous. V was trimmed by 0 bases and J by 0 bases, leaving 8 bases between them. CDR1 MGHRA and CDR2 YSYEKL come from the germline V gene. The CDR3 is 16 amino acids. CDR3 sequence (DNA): TGCGCCAGCAGCCAAGAGGGCCTAGCGAACACCGGGGAGCTGTTTTTT. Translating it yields CASSQEGLANTGELFF.

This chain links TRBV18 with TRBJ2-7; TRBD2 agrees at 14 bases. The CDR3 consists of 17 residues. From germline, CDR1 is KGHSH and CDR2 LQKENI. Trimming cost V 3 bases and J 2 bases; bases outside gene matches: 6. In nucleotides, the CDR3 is TGTGCCAGCTCACCCCGGACTAGCGGGGGGCCCACCTACGAGCAGTACTTC. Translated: CASSPRTSGGPTYEQYF.

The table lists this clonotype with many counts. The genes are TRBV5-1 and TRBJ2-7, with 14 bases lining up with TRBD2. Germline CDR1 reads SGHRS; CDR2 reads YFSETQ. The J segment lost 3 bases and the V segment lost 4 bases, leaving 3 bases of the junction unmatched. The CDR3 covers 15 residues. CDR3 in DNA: TGCGCCAGCAGCACCGGACTAGCGGGAGGCTACGAGCAGTACTTC. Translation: CASSTGLAGGYEQYF.

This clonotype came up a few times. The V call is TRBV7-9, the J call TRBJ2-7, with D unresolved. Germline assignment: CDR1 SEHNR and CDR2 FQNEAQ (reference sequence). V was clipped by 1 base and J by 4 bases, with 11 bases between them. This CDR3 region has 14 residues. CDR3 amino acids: CASSLGSLGYEQYF. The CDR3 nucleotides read TGTGCCAGCAGCTTAGGTTCCTTAGGGTACGAGCAGTACTTC.

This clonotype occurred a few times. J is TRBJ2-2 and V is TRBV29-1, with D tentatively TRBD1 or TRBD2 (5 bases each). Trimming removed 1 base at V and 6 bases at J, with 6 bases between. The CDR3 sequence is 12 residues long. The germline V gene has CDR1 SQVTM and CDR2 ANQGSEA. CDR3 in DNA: TGCAGCGTTGAAGTGGGGGCCGGGGAGCTGTTTTTT. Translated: CSVEVGAGELFF.

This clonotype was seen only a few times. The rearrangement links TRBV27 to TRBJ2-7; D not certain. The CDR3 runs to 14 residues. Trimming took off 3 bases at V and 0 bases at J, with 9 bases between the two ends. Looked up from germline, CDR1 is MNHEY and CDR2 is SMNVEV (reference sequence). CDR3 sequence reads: CASSFSLPSYEQYF. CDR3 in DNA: TGTGCCAGCAGTTTCTCTTTACCCTCCTACGAGCAGTACTTC.